A single sample is the source of the 21 T cell receptor beta chains below, sequenced in a study of blood T cell repertoires in COVID-19. Measured with immunoSEQ multiplex PCR; TCRdb has only the in-frame clones, and not every one. The sample lists fewer than 450,000 clones, around 90% occurring once. What was sequenced was PBMCs or T cells enriched from blood (not recorded which). These receptor sequences come from a middle-aged woman with acute COVID-19.

The CDR3 DNA reads TGTGCCAGCTCACCGCCCGGGACAGGGGCTAACTATGGCTACACCTTC. Protein product: CASSPPGTGANYGYTF. The V gene is TRBV18, the J gene TRBJ1-2, with TRBD1 identical over 10 bases. CDR3 length: 16 residues. V lost 3 bases and J lost 0; bases outside the gene matches: 4. The germline gives CDR1 KGHSH, CDR2 LQKENI.

This chain uses TRBV6-5 with TRBJ1-3, with a possible D match to TRBD1 (5 bases). CDR1 is MNHEY and CDR2 is SVGAGI in the germline V gene. V was pared by 9 bases and J by 1 base, with 13 bases between. The CDR3 sequence is 14 residues long. The CDR3 loop is CASELDRSGNTIYF. Here the CDR3 DNA reads TGTGCCAGTGAATTAGACAGATCTGGAAACACCATATATTTT.

The chain uses TRBV24-1 and TRBJ2-3; TRBD2 matches 8 bases. Germline values: CDR1 KGHDR, CDR2 SFDVKD. Trimming at V came to 5 bases and at J to 6 bases, leaving 3 bases not matched to a gene. CDR3 length: 13 residues. CDR3 residues: CATSGIAGDTQYF. The CDR3 bases are TGTGCCACCAGTGGCATAGCGGGGGATACGCAGTATTTT.

The chain joins TRBV30 to TRBJ2-7; 7 nucleotides match TRBD1. The CDR3 runs 14 residues. V was pared by 5 bases and J by 7 bases, with 14 bases of the junction left unmatched. The germline V gene has CDR1 GTSNPN and CDR2 SVGIG (reference sequence). The CDR3 here is CAWDKQGTAREQYF. CDR3 nucleotides: TGTGCCTGGGACAAACAGGGGACAGCCCGGGAGCAGTACTTC.

In nucleotides, the CDR3 is TGTGCCAGCAGTGAAGCCTGGCAGCGGGATGGCTACACCTTC. It codes for CASSEAWQRDGYTF. The chain recombines TRBV6-1 with TRBJ1-2; no reliable D call. V shed 0 bases and J shed 6 bases, with 11 bases lying between them. This CDR3 has 14 residues. The germline gives CDR1 MNHNS, CDR2 SASEGT.

The V gene is TRBV19, the J gene TRBJ2-7; D is ambiguous. The V and J ends lost 0 bases and 0 bases respectively, with 3 bases between them. The CDR3 is 13 residues long. Germline V gene data show CDR1 as LNHDA and CDR2 as SQIVND (reference sequence). The CDR3 loop reads CASSIDISYEQYF. The CDR3 DNA reads TGTGCCAGTAGTATAGACATCTCCTACGAGCAGTACTTC.

For the CDR3, the DNA is TGTGCCAGCAGCTTATACAGGGGGCTTGGCACTGAAGCTTTCTTT. Translating it yields CASSLYRGLGTEAFF. V is TRBV5-6 and J is TRBJ1-1; 9 bases align to TRBD1. The junction had 6 bases not matched to a gene; V was cut back by 2 bases and J by 4 bases. Germline V gene lookup returns CDR1 SGHDT and CDR2 YYEEEE. CDR3 length: 15 amino acids.

The CDR3 DNA reads TGTGCCAGCAGCGCCAGACAGGATTCCTACGAGCAGTACTTC. Amino acid sequence: CASSARQDSYEQYF. The gene calls are TRBV9 and TRBJ2-7; D is possibly TRBD1 (6 bases). Germline V gene data show CDR1 as SGDLS and CDR2 as YYNGEE. The CDR3 contains 14 residues. Trimming took off 3 bases at V and 1 base at J, with 11 bases between the two ends.

This chain uses TRBV5-1 with TRBJ2-1; 10 bases align to TRBD2. The V gene's germline CDR1 is SGHRS and CDR2 YFSETQ. The CDR3 totals 16 residues. Trimming cost V 0 bases and J 4 bases; bases outside gene matches: 4. The CDR3 DNA reads as TGCGCCAGCAGCTTGGCCCCGGGACTAGCGTACAATGAGCAGTTCTTC. It specifies CASSLAPGLAYNEQFF.

A single count supports this clone. CDR3 amino acids: CASSEEQGSGNTIYF. For the CDR3, the DNA is TGTGCCAGCAGTGAAGAACAGGGGTCTGGAAACACCATATATTTT. This chain uses TRBV2 with TRBJ1-3; 7 positions agree with TRBD1. Germline V CDR1 and CDR2: SNHLY, FYNNEI. V was clipped by 1 base and J by 1 base; unmatched bases: 1. The CDR3 is made up of 15 amino acids.

The rearrangement links TRBV11-2 to TRBJ2-1; D possibly corresponds to TRBD1 (6 bases). Germline values: CDR1 SGHAT, CDR2 FQNNGV. The CDR3 runs 16 residues. Trimming shortened V by 5 bases and J by 3 bases, and 17 bases separated the two germline ends. CDR3 in DNA: TGTGCCAGCAGCACCTTCTTGTCACAGGGCTACAATGAGCAGTTCTTC. Amino acid sequence: CASSTFLSQGYNEQFF. Combining the CDR3 with reference TRBV11-2 and TRBJ2-1 gives the whole variable domain EAGVAQSPRYKIIEKRQSVAFWCNPISGHATLYWYQQILGQGPKLLIQFQNNGVVDDSQLPKDRFSAERLKGVDSTLKIQPAKLEDSAVYLCASSTFLSQGYNEQFFGPGTRLTVL.

The chain links TRBV5-6 to TRBJ1-2; D is perhaps TRBD1 (5 bases). The CDR3 runs 13 residues. V dropped 0 bases and J dropped 4 bases, with 7 bases sitting between them. Germline CDR1 reads SGHDT; CDR2 reads YYEEEE. CDR3 bases: TGTGCCAGCAGCTTGGACAGGCCCTATGGCTACACCTTC. It yields the protein CASSLDRPYGYTF.

The chain's CDR3 is CASSHGPTSGGAVGTQYF. The CDR3 DNA sequence: TGTGCCAGCTCACACGGTCCGACTAGCGGGGGGGCCGTTGGTACCCAGTACTTC. The chain couples TRBV18 to TRBJ2-5; 14 bases agree with TRBD2. V trimming: 4 bases; J trimming: 8 bases; junction bases outside the gene matches: 15. This CDR3 spans 18 amino acids. CDR1 and CDR2 (germline): KGHSH, LQKENI.

For this clone: Germline and junction disagree at one end, which may indicate a read error. The chain couples TRBV4-1 to TRBJ2-5; 7 bases agree with TRBD2. Germline CDR1 MGHRA, CDR2 YSYEKL. The CDR3 is 14 amino acids. The CDR3 is CASTQVGGQETQYF. The CDR3 DNA follows: TGCGCCAGCACCCAAGTCGGGGGGCAAGAGACCCAGTACTTC.

The V gene is TRBV19, the J gene TRBJ1-2, with 7 positions matching TRBD1. CDR3 length equals 14 residues. Germline V gene data show CDR1 as LNHDA and CDR2 as SQIVND (reference sequence). The J segment lost 2 bases and the V segment lost 10 bases, leaving 10 bases of the junction unmatched. The CDR3 sequence: CATTPPGQNYGYTF. The CDR3 DNA reads as TGTGCCACCACACCCCCGGGACAGAACTATGGCTACACCTTC. The variable domain in full, completed from reference TRBV19 and TRBJ1-2, reads DGGITQSPKYLFRKEGQNVTLSCEQNLNHDAMYWYRQDPGQGLRLIYYSQIVNDFQKGDIAEGYSVSREKKESFPLTVTSAQKNPTAFYLCATTPPGQNYGYTFGSGTRLTVV.

This clone has just one count. V gene TRBV27 combines with J gene TRBJ1-2; possible D gene TRBD1, 6 bases. Trimming took 0 bases from V and 3 from J, leaving 11 bases between them. Germline V CDR1 and CDR2: MNHEY, SMNVEV (reference sequence). The CDR3 is made up of 15 amino acids. The CDR3 spells CASSLSTGQDYGYTF. The CDR3 DNA is TGTGCCAGCAGTTTATCTACAGGGCAGGACTATGGCTACACCTTC.

This clone has just a few counts. The chain has TRBV6-5 and TRBJ1-3; 7 bases match TRBD1. Trimming at V came to 4 bases and at J to 0 bases, leaving 3 bases not matched to a gene. Per germline, CDR1 MNHEY and CDR2 SVGAGI. The CDR3 loop spans 15 amino acids. The CDR3 is CASSSRDSSGNTIYF. The CDR3 DNA reads TGTGCCAGCAGTTCTAGGGACAGCTCTGGAAACACCATATATTTT.

The J gene is TRBJ1-5, the V gene TRBV20-1; 9 bases map to TRBD1. CDR1 is DFQATT, CDR2 SNEGSKA, per germline (reference sequence). CDR3 length equals 15 residues. V was clipped by 3 bases and J by 4 bases; unmatched bases: 7. The CDR3 loop is CSASLGQGFNQPQHF. The CDR3 nucleotides read TGCAGTGCTAGTCTGGGACAGGGTTTTAATCAGCCCCAGCATTTT.

J is TRBJ1-1 and V is TRBV18; D gene uncertain. The V gene's germline CDR1 is KGHSH and CDR2 LQKENI. This CDR3 contains 13 residues. With 3 bases removed from V and 3 bases from J, the gap between germline ends came to 8 bases. DNA for the CDR3: TGTGCCAGCTCACCGGCTCTCGACACTGAAGCTTTCTTT. It yields the protein CASSPALDTEAFF.

The V call is TRBV5-5, the J call TRBJ2-7; 8 bases fit TRBD1. The length of the CDR3 is 16 residues. V trimming: 2 bases; J trimming: 4 bases; junction bases outside the gene matches: 11. The V gene's germline CDR1 is SGHKS and CDR2 YYEKEE (reference sequence). The CDR3 coding sequence is TGTGCCAGCAGCTTCTGGGGACAGGCGGGTCTATACGAGCAGTACTTC. Translating gives CASSFWGQAGLYEQYF.

The chain is built from TRBV5-6 and TRBJ1-6; 8 bases are shared with TRBD1. The ends lost 3 bases at V and 7 bases at J; junction bases unmatched: 0. CDR3 length equals 13 residues. CDR1 is SGHDT, CDR2 YYEEEE, per germline. This chain's CDR3 is CASSWTGNSPLHF. The CDR3 DNA reads TGTGCCAGCAGCTGGACAGGGAATTCACCCCTCCACTTT.